Sequencing of this T cell receptor (beta chain) was carried out in a study of CD8 T cells in Susac syndrome. Reverse transcription of about 0.45 to 1 ug RNA used random hexamers. Each CDR3 protein is one row after TCRdb ran MiXCR on the immunoSEQ multiplex PCR reads. The sample contains under 95,000 distinct CDR3 sequences, 95% of which appear only once. The germline V and J ends were trimmed by 0 bases and 5 bases, with 8 bases remaining between them. The CDR3 has 14 residues. CDR1 and CDR2 from the germline V gene are MNHEY and SMNVEV (reference sequence). The chain recombines TRBV27 with TRBJ2-1; D may be TRBD2 (5 bases). This TCR was recovered from a human donor with Susac syndrome. Specimen: CD8+ T cells from PBMCs. The CDR3 DNA follows: TGTGCCAGCAGTTTATCGAGAGGGAACAATGAGCAGTTCTTC. Amino acids: CASSLSRGNNEQFF.